Sequencing of this TCR beta chain was carried out in a study of blood T cells in healthy people across ages. Each sample had at least 7 million PBMCs isolated. Extraction yielded at least 5 micrograms of total RNA per sample. Worth noting for this clonotype: Its antigen is undetermined.

Study observations and caveats: Comparison with aged donors showed that long-lived donors had more naive CD4+ cells and higher diversity. Possibly, changes in expanded clonotypes were confounded because donor CMV status was unknown.

V was shortened by 2 bases and J by 4 bases, with 4 bases between the two germline ends. This CDR3 has 12 residues. CDR1 SNHLY and CDR2 FYNNEI come from the germline V gene. PCR was performed a second time for about 7 to 11 cycles using a sample-barcoded 5' primer and a J-beta primer mix. From the 5' RACE reads, TCRdb called clonotypes with MiXCR, one entry per CDR3 protein. The data contain about 1.8 million distinct CDR3 sequences, roughly 50% of them singletons. The specimen was blood. The receptor was isolated from a woman between 40 and 50 years old in good health. V gene TRBV2 combines with J gene TRBJ2-3; D uncertain. Here the CDR3 DNA reads TGTGCCAGCAGTGAATACGCAGATACGCAGTATTTT. Translated: CASSEYADTQYF.